This T cell receptor (beta chain) emerged from a study of beta chain features in type 1 diabetes. V lost 5 bases and J 3 bases, leaving 9 bases between the germline ends. Germline V lookup: CDR1 MNHEY, CDR2 SVGAGI. The CDR3 spans 13 residues. In the case of this clone: Its cognate antigen is unknown.

Since all of the isolated RNA was reverse transcribed, expressed TCRB transcripts were what got sequenced. Only in-frame clones appear in the TCRdb table, and some are missing; sequencing was by immunoSEQ multiplex PCR. The table shows hundreds of thousands of clones, with over 11% occurring only once. The study's findings and limits: Sampled from patients, naive, central memory and Treg TCRB repertoires appeared more similar than those sampled from healthy donors. Type 1 diabetes patients had TCRB CDR3s that were shorter (moderately but significantly so) in all four CD4+ subsets. Using cDNA template may skew counts toward highly expressing activated cells.

The chain joins TRBV6-5 to TRBJ2-3; possibly TRBD2 for D (6 bases). The specimen sequenced was naive CD4+ T cells from blood. The TCR comes from a man aged 25 to 40 in good health. The CDR3 sequence: CASSTLATDTQYF. Here the CDR3 DNA reads TGTGCCAGCAGTACCCTAGCGACAGATACGCAGTATTTT.